This TCR beta chain comes out of a study of blood T cell repertoires in COVID-19. Study information: Spain, Italy and the United States supplied samples that represented acute and convalescent COVID-19. T cells, B-cell-depleted T cells, or PBMCs provided the cDNA or gDNA that served as material.

Germline V gene sequence: CDR1 LGHNA, CDR2 YSLEER. The CDR3 is made up of 16 amino acids. V was trimmed by 0 bases and J by 5 bases, leaving 14 bases between them. Participants reported their clinical history, and cohort assignment relied on those reports. Original methodology: Nucleated cell number was recorded as an estimate derived from reference gene primer amplification. Generated by immunoSEQ multiplex PCR, the TCRdb table keeps only in-frame clones and is missing some. The V and J calls and the clone size are those of that table, but D and trimming were determined from the DNA. The table shows 200,000 to 300,000 clones, with roughly 90% occurring only once.

This clonotype was obtained from a young woman with acute COVID-19. Material for sequencing was PBMCs or T cells enriched from blood (not recorded which). This chain uses TRBV4-3 with TRBJ1-5; D is perhaps TRBD1 (6 bases). CDR3 region: CASSQDPGTTDQPQHF. The CDR3 nucleotides read TGCGCCAGCAGCCAAGATCCCGGGACAACCGATCAGCCCCAGCATTTT.